The entry that follows covers one TCR beta chain sequence. Its antigen is not known. The sample comes from a study of STAT5B mutations in CD4+ large granular lymphocyte leukemia. Buffy coats from healthy blood donors served as controls. Trimming removed 5 bases at V and 4 bases at J, with 12 bases between. Germline lookup yields CDR1 MNHNY and CDR2 SVGAGI (reference sequence). The CDR3 runs 15 residues. Findings and limits, study-wide: CD4-sorted patient repertoires seemed more clonal than healthy CD4+ repertoires. TRBV06-family usage was enriched in top patient clones (8/27) versus controls (2/35).

Assay used: immunoSEQ multiplex PCR; TCRdb lists only in-frame clones, some missing. The table lists under 40,000 clones, around 76% of them singletons. The sample comprised CD4+ T cells from blood buffy coats. This sequence originates from a human donor in good health. The chain combines TRBV6-6 with TRBJ1-6; TRBD1 might be the D (6 bases). As DNA, the CDR3 is TGTGCCAGCAGTCTCCTGACAGGTTATAATTCACCCCTCCACTTT. Translation gives CASSLLTGYNSPLHF.